This paragraph reports one TCR beta chain. Its antigen is undetermined. Extraction of roughly 2 micrograms of genomic DNA from cryopreserved PBMCs supplied material for TCR beta libraries. Sequencing was performed with immunoSEQ multiplex PCR; in TCRdb, only in-frame clones are kept and a portion is missing. The table shows fewer than 200,000 clones, with about four fifths occurring only once. These data come from a study of cytotoxic CD8 clonotypes in ibrutinib-treated CLL. In the study overall: Around 25 partial and 2 complete responses; at median approximately 70 months, about 14 remitted, about 12 progressed. There were, on average, approximately 260,000 productive templates and around 94,000 productive rearrangements per sample. Overall study findings and caveats: Clonality correlated strongly with circulating CD8+ T cells and exceeded age-matched healthy donors at baseline.

J lost 5 bases, V lost 2 bases, and 4 bases had no gene match. The CDR3 contains 14 residues. Germline V gives CDR1 SGHTA, CDR2 FQGNSA. The sequencing here drew on PBMCs, taken after 24 months of ibrutinib treatment. The chain is built from TRBV7-2 and TRBJ2-7, with 9 bases that match TRBD1. The clonotype comes from a human donor with chronic lymphocytic leukemia. The CDR3 loop reads CASSLRTGDDEQYF. The CDR3 bases are TGTGCCAGCAGCTTACGGACAGGGGACGACGAGCAGTACTTC. Combining the CDR3 with reference TRBV7-2 and TRBJ2-7 gives the whole variable domain GAGVSQSPSNKVTEKGKDVELRCDPISGHTALYWYRQSLGQGLEFLIYFQGNSAPDKSGLPSDRFSAERTGGSVSTLTIQRTQQEDSAVYLCASSLRTGDDEQYFGPGTRLTVT.